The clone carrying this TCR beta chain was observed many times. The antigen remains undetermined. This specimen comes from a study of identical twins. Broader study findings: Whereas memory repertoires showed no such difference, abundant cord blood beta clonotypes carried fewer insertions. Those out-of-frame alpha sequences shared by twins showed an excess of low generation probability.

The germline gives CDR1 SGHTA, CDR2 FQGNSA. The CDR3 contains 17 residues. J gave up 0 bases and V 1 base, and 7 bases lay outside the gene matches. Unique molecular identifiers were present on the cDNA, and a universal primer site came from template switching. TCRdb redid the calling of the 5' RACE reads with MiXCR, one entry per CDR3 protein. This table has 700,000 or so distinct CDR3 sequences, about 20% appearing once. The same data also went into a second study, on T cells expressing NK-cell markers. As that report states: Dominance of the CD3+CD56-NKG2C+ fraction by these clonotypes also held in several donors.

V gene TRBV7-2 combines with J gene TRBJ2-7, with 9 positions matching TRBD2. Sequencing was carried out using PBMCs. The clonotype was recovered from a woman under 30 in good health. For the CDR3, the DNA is TGTGCCAGCAGCTTAGGGGCTAGCGGGACTAGCTCCTACGAGCAGTACTTC. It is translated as CASSLGASGTSSYEQYF.